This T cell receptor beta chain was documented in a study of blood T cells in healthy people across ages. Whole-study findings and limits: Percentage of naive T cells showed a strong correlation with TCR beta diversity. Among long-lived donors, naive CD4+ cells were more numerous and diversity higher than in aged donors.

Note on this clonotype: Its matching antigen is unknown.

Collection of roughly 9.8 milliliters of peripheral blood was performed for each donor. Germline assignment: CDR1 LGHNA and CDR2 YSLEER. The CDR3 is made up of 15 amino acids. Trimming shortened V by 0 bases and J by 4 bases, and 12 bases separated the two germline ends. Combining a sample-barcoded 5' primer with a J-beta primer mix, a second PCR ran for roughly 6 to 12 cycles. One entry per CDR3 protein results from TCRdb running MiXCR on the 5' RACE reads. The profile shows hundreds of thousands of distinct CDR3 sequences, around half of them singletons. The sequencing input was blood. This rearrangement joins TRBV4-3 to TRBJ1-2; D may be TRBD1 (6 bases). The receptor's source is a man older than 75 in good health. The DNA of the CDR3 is TGCGCCAGCAGCCAAGATGACGGACAGAGCTATGGCTACACCTTC. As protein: CASSQDDGQSYGYTF.